Listed here are 30 T cell receptor beta chains from one sample, sequenced in a study of neurological immune-mediated disorders. Each CDR3 protein gets one entry after TCRdb re-called the 5' RACE reads with MiXCR. Of tens of thousands of distinct CDR3 sequences listed, approximately 4.1% are singletons. Specimen: PBMCs. Receptors originate from a man aged 30 to 39 with multiple sclerosis.

This clonotype was found a few times. The CDR3 DNA reads TGTGCCAGCAGTGAAGTAGCCGGGACGGAAGCCTACGAGCAGTACTTC. Its translation is CASSEVAGTEAYEQYF. The chain carries TRBV6-1 and TRBJ2-7, with D perhaps TRBD1 or TRBD2 (5 bases each). Germline loops: CDR1 MNHNS, CDR2 SASEGT. This CDR3 has 16 amino acids. The V gene lost 1 base and the J gene lost 2 bases, with 15 bases spanning the gap.

This clonotype was detected ten times or more. The chain carries TRBV29-1 and TRBJ2-1, with 7 nucleotides matching TRBD2. The V segment lost 8 bases and the J segment 8 bases; nucleotides outside the gene matches: 9. Looked up from germline, CDR1 is SQVTM and CDR2 is ANQGSEA. The length of the CDR3 is 12 residues. This chain's CDR3 is CSTTGGTHEQFF. In nucleotides, the CDR3 is TGCAGCACAACCGGGGGGACCCATGAGCAGTTCTTC.

The chain carries TRBV5-1 and TRBJ2-5; D may match TRBD1 or TRBD2 (5 bases each). The CDR3 consists of 17 residues. Deletions cut 3 bases from V and 1 base from J, with 19 bases between. In germline, CDR1 is SGHRS, CDR2 YFSETQ. The CDR3 sequence: CASSWTGTLGTQETQYF. DNA for the CDR3: TGCGCCAGCAGCTGGACCGGGACCCTGGGGACCCAAGAGACCCAGTACTTC.

A remark on this clonotype: The junction departs from germline at one end; a sequencing error may be responsible. The chain links TRBV6-5 to TRBJ1-5; D is possibly TRBD1 (6 bases). This CDR3 has 14 residues. CDR1 is MNHEY and CDR2 is SVGAGI in the germline V gene. Written as DNA, the CDR3 is TGTGCCAGCAAGCCGGGGGGCAGCAATCAGCCCCAGAATTTT. Protein product: CASKPGGSNQPQNF.

This clonotype was seen at least ten times. The chain couples TRBV7-2 to TRBJ2-5, with D maybe TRBD1 (6 bases). V dropped 5 bases and J dropped 1 base, with 11 bases sitting between them. The CDR3 covers 14 residues. Germline values: CDR1 SGHTA, CDR2 FQGNSA. The CDR3 bases are TGTGCCAGCAGCCAAACAGGGATCCAAGAGACCCAGTACTTC. This translates into CASSQTGIQETQYF.

This clonotype has a count of ten or more. The V and J genes are TRBV20-1 and TRBJ1-3; TRBD1 is a possible D gene (6 bases). Looked up from germline, CDR1 is DFQATT and CDR2 is SNEGSKA (reference sequence). Trimming left V 8 bases short and J 1 base short, with 18 bases between. The CDR3 length is 15 residues. CDR3 DNA: TGCAGTACCAAGCCCGGGGGCGATTCTGGAAACACCATATATTTT. Residues: CSTKPGGDSGNTIYF.

This clonotype was found many times. The chain uses TRBV10-3 and TRBJ2-7; D is undetermined. Germline CDR1 reads ENHRY; CDR2 reads SYGVKD. V was trimmed by 3 bases and J by 2 bases, leaving 11 bases between them. The CDR3 sequence is 14 residues long. CDR3 nucleotide sequence: TGTGCCATCAGTGATAGGGTTTCTACCTACGAGCAGTACTTC. Protein sequence: CAISDRVSTYEQYF.

This clonotype was recorded at least ten times. The CDR3 protein is CASSPTSGGANTQYF. The DNA of the CDR3 is TGTGCCAGCAGCCCGACTAGCGGGGGGGCAAATACGCAGTATTTT. The V and J genes are TRBV7-2 and TRBJ2-3; 14 bases are a match to TRBD2. Germline V gene sequence: CDR1 SGHTA, CDR2 FQGNSA. This CDR3 comprises 15 residues. V trimming: 5 bases; J trimming: 7 bases; junction bases outside the gene matches: 5.

The sample holds many counts of this clonotype. The chain couples TRBV15 to TRBJ1-1, with 7 bases fitting TRBD1. Germline V gene sequence: CDR1 LNHNV, CDR2 YYDKDF (reference sequence). The trim removed 1 base at V and 1 base at J, leaving 6 bases unmatched. The CDR3 is 16 amino acids. Written as DNA, the CDR3 is TGTGCCACCAGCAGAGCCGGGACAGCTCGGAACACTGAAGCTTTCTTT. Protein sequence: CATSRAGTARNTEAFF.

This clonotype was picked up a small number of times. A junction end diverges from the germline sequence, so it may reflect a read error. The V and J genes are TRBV18 and TRBJ1-5, with D maybe TRBD1 (6 bases). Germline-derived CDR1 and CDR2 are KGHSH and LQKENI. This CDR3 is 13 amino acids long. The CDR3 sequence: CASSPTGNQPQNF. The CDR3 DNA is TGTGCCAGCTCACCGACAGGCAATCAGCCCCAGAATTTT.

This clonotype was detected ten times or more. The J gene is TRBJ2-1, the V gene TRBV15; D is possibly TRBD2 (6 bases). There are 16 residues in the CDR3. Trimming cost V 4 bases and J 9 bases, with 22 bases left between them. Germline V CDR1 and CDR2: LNHNV, YYDKDF (reference sequence). CDR3 sequence reads: CATSKEPGTQAIEQFF. The CDR3 bases are TGTGCCACCAGCAAAGAACCCGGGACTCAGGCAATTGAGCAGTTCTTC.

This clonotype was detected many times. The V gene is TRBV29-1, the J gene TRBJ2-2; unclear D gene. The CDR3 is 12 residues long. Per germline, CDR1 SQVTM and CDR2 ANQGSEA. V was shortened by 7 bases and J by 4 bases, with 10 bases between the two germline ends. The CDR3 loop is CSALTLTGELFF. The CDR3 region has the DNA TGCAGCGCTCTCACCCTCACCGGGGAGCTGTTTTTT.

Ten or more counts support this clonotype. This chain joins TRBV9 and TRBJ2-1; D possibly corresponds to TRBD2 (5 bases). The CDR3 sequence is 14 residues long. V was cut by 0 bases and J by 9 bases, with 13 bases left in between. CDR1 and CDR2 from the germline V gene are SGDLS and YYNGEE. The CDR3 DNA sequence: TGTGCCAGCAGCGTAGGCGGGCTAGCCCGTGAGCAGTTCTTC. Translating gives CASSVGGLAREQFF. Full variable domain (rest looked up from reference TRBV9 and TRBJ2-1): DSGVTQTPKHLITATGQRVTLRCSPRSGDLSVYWYQQSLDQGLQFLIQYYNGEERAKGNILERFSAQQFPDLHSELNLSSLELGDSALYFCASSVGGLAREQFFGPGTRLTVL.

This clonotype was counted between two and nine times. The DNA for the CDR3 is TGTGCCAGCAGCTTCGGAAAGGGCACAGATACGCAGTATTTT. This gives the protein CASSFGKGTDTQYF. J is TRBJ2-3 and V is TRBV5-5; no reliable D call. Germline CDR1 SGHKS, CDR2 YYEKEE (reference sequence). The CDR3 consists of 14 residues. The germline V and J ends were trimmed by 2 bases and 1 base, with 8 bases remaining between them.

There are many counts of this clonotype. This chain uses TRBV12-3 or TRBV12-4 with TRBJ1-5; weak D call: TRBD1 (5 bases). There are 13 residues in the CDR3. V lost 5 bases, J lost 9 bases, and 14 bases lay in between. The CDR3 DNA sequence: TGTGCCAGCAGTACCCGGGACTGGTCGCCCCAGCATTTT. As protein: CASSTRDWSPQHF.

This clonotype was seen at least ten times. The V call is TRBV12-3 or TRBV12-4, the J call TRBJ1-6; 7 nucleotides agree with TRBD1. This CDR3 is built from 13 residues. V lost 9 bases to trimming and J lost 4 bases; unmatched junction nucleotides: 3. The CDR3 nucleotides are TGTGCCAGTGCGGGACAGTATAATTCACCCCTCCACTTT. It translates to CASAGQYNSPLHF.

This clonotype appeared many times. The chain couples TRBV12-3 or TRBV12-4 to TRBJ2-2; no clear D. V lost 6 bases and J lost 9, with 11 bases in between. The CDR3 is made up of 12 amino acids. This chain's CDR3 is CASRPSMWELFF. Here the CDR3 DNA reads TGTGCCAGCAGACCGTCCATGTGGGAGCTGTTTTTT.

This clonotype was seen many times. CDR3 coding DNA: TGTGCCAGCAGCCTAATCGGGGGGGCTTCCTACAATGAGCAGTTCTTC. Translation: CASSLIGGASYNEQFF. The genes are TRBV7-9 and TRBJ2-1; TRBD2 matches at 8 bases. This CDR3 comprises 16 residues. Germline values: CDR1 SEHNR, CDR2 FQNEAQ (reference sequence). V shed 5 bases, J shed 1 base, and the junction held 7 bases outside the gene matches.

This clonotype was counted many times. V usage is TRBV7-2 and J usage is TRBJ2-1; D could derive from TRBD1 or TRBD2 (6 bases each). The ends were cut back, 5 bases at V and 8 bases at J, with 22 bases in the middle. Germline CDR1 and CDR2: SGHTA and FQGNSA. CDR3 length: 16 residues. The CDR3: CASSLMQKGGGDEQFF. The CDR3 nucleotides read TGTGCCAGCAGCCTTATGCAGAAGGGGGGCGGGGATGAGCAGTTCTTC.

This clonotype has ten or more counts. The rearrangement links TRBV20-1 to TRBJ2-1, with D possibly being TRBD2 (5 bases). This CDR3 has 16 residues. CDR1 and CDR2 from the germline V gene are DFQATT and SNEGSKA (reference sequence). The germline V and J ends were trimmed by 0 bases and 14 bases, with 26 bases remaining between them. The CDR3 DNA reads TGCAGTGCTAGAGATCTTGGGCAGGCCGGGGTATTGAGGGAGTTCTTC. This codes for CSARDLGQAGVLREFF.

This clonotype was counted at least ten times. This chain links TRBV21-1 with TRBJ1-5. TRBV21-1 is annotated as a pseudogene. This CDR3 has 13 amino acids. The CDR3 DNA is TGTGCCAGCAGCACCAGTCCCAATCAGCCCCAGCATTTT. It translates to CASSTSPNQPQHF.

Ten or more counts support this clonotype. V and J are TRBV12-3 or TRBV12-4 and TRBJ2-7; 11 nucleotides agree with TRBD1. The V and J ends lost 3 bases and 2 bases, in that order; junction bases with no gene match: 3. The CDR3 contains 15 residues. The CDR3 here is CASSLGQGDAYEQYF. The DNA for the CDR3 is TGTGCCAGCAGTTTGGGACAGGGGGACGCCTACGAGCAGTACTTC.

This clonotype has ten or more counts. V and J are TRBV19 and TRBJ1-5; D remains unclear. Trimming pared 7 bases from V and 5 bases from J, leaving 15 bases between. The CDR3 extends over 14 amino acids. The germline V gene has CDR1 LNHDA and CDR2 SQIVND (reference sequence). The DNA for the CDR3 is TGTGCCAGTACGGGAGGAATCCTTGATCAGCCCCAGCATTTT. Translation: CASTGGILDQPQHF.

This clonotype has a count of ten or more. The chain has TRBV6-5 and TRBJ2-7; 9 nucleotides match TRBD2. The CDR3 loop spans 14 amino acids. V was pared by 6 bases and J by 4 bases, with 7 bases of the junction left unmatched. Germline loops: CDR1 MNHEY, CDR2 SVGAGI. DNA of the CDR3: TGTGCCAGCAGGAGGGTAGCGGGAGTTTACGAGCAGTACTTC. It encodes CASRRVAGVYEQYF.

This clonotype was recorded at least ten times. The chain carries TRBV14 and TRBJ2-7; perhaps TRBD2 as D (7 bases). Germline CDR1 SGHDN, CDR2 FVKESK. Trimming removed 0 bases from V and 10 bases from J, with 22 bases in between. CDR3 length: 16 amino acids. In DNA, the CDR3 is TGTGCCAGCAGCCAAGAAGATGCGTTGTGGGGGGGCCCTCAGTACTTC. It encodes CASSQEDALWGGPQYF.

This clonotype was counted many times. This sequence joins TRBV7-2 and TRBJ2-3; the D is unclear. Trimming removed 4 bases at V and 4 bases at J, with 24 bases between. CDR3 length: 18 residues. Germline CDR1 is SGHTA and CDR2 is FQGNSA. CDR3 sequence reads: CASSSPSVRSDGPDTQYF. In DNA form, the CDR3 reads TGTGCCAGCAGCTCCCCCAGCGTTAGGTCCGATGGGCCAGATACGCAGTATTTT.

This clonotype was counted at least ten times. V is TRBV7-9 and J is TRBJ2-1; 9 bases match TRBD1. Germline CDR1 reads SEHNR; CDR2 reads FQNEAQ (reference sequence). The CDR3 loop spans 16 amino acids. Trimming removed 4 bases from V and 6 bases from J; junction bases left unmatched: 10. Here the CDR3 DNA reads TGTGCCAGCAGCTATCCCAGGGGACAGGGTTCCAATGAGCAGTTCTTC. It encodes CASSYPRGQGSNEQFF.

In its sample, this clonotype was seen many times. J is TRBJ2-1 and V is TRBV5-6; 9 nucleotides align to TRBD2. J was trimmed by 8 bases and V by 7 bases; bases with no gene match: 10. Germline lookup yields CDR1 SGHDT and CDR2 YYEEEE. The CDR3 is 14 residues long. In DNA, the CDR3 is TGTGCCAGCTCGGATGCGGGGGGGATTTATGAGCAGTTCTTC. This translates into CASSDAGGIYEQFF. The full variable domain, rest sourced from reference TRBV5-6 and TRBJ2-1, is DAGVTQSPTHLIKTRGQQVTLRCSPKSGHDTVSWYQQALGQGPQFIFQYYEEEERQRGNFPDRFSGHQFPNYSSELNVNALLLGDSALYLCASSDAGGIYEQFFGPGTRLTVL.

In its sample, this clonotype was seen many times. The chain combines TRBV6-5 with TRBJ1-1; maybe TRBD1 (5 bases). Trimming removed 8 bases from V and 5 bases from J, with 21 bases in between. The CDR3 runs 15 residues. CDR1 and CDR2 from the germline V gene are MNHEY and SVGAGI. The CDR3 protein is CASSPVRREGTEAFF. The CDR3 DNA is TGTGCCAGCTCCCCCGTAAGGAGGGAGGGGACTGAAGCTTTCTTT.

This clonotype was observed many times. V usage is TRBV20-1 and J usage is TRBJ2-3, with TRBD2 identical over 12 bases. CDR3 length equals 16 residues. The V gene end was trimmed by 2 bases and the J gene end by 3 bases; junction bases not matched to a gene: 6. Germline V gene data show CDR1 as DFQATT and CDR2 as SNEGSKA (reference sequence). CDR3 amino acids: CSARILAGGTTDTQYF. The CDR3 region has the DNA TGCAGTGCTAGAATACTAGCGGGGGGAACAACAGATACGCAGTATTTT.